Below are 19 T cell receptor beta chains sequenced from a single sample in a study of T cells in Graves' hyperthyroidism and ophthalmopathy. Authors of the study amplified TCR beta CDR3 regions from RNA transcripts. The TCR CDR3 first-round RT-PCR relied on the HTBI primer set. A single record per CDR3 protein comes from TCRdb applying MiXCR to the multiplex PCR reads. Of hundreds of thousands of distinct CDR3 sequences in the sample, roughly 14% were seen once. The sequencing input was blood. Receptors originate from a woman aged 40 to 55 with Graves' ophthalmopathy.

This clonotype was observed at least ten times. This sequence joins TRBV6-5 and TRBJ2-6; tentatively, D is TRBD2 (7 bases). The CDR3 has 16 amino acids. The V gene lost 2 bases and the J gene lost 3 bases, with 11 bases spanning the gap. The germline gives CDR1 MNHEY, CDR2 SVGAGI. The CDR3: CASSYGGARGANVLTF. The CDR3 DNA sequence: TGTGCCAGCAGTTACGGGGGGGCGCGTGGGGCCAACGTCCTGACTTTC.

The CDR3 loop is CASGEGARAFF. The CDR3 DNA sequence: TGTGCTAGTGGGGAGGGGGCAAGAGCTTTCTTT. The V gene is TRBV12-5, the J gene TRBJ1-1; TRBD1 matches at 7 bases. The CDR3 loop spans 11 amino acids. Looked up from germline, CDR1 is LGHNT and CDR2 is FRNRAP. The V and J ends lost 6 bases and 10 bases, in that order; junction bases with no gene match: 5.

The sample holds many counts of this clonotype. A clone one base away is much larger, so this may be a read error. This chain joins TRBV28 and TRBJ2-5, with D tentatively TRBD2 (5 bases). Trimming took 11 bases from V and 2 from J, leaving 12 bases between them. Germline-derived CDR1 and CDR2 are MDHEN and SYDVKM. The CDR3 length is 12 residues. The CDR3 bases are TGTGCCGGCAACGAGCGGCAAGAGACCCAGTACTTC. It is translated as CAGNERQETQYF.

This clonotype was observed at least ten times. The chain carries TRBV2 and TRBJ2-7; no reliable D call. Trimming pared 9 bases from V and 4 bases from J, leaving 13 bases between. This CDR3 is 12 amino acids long. Per germline, CDR1 SNHLY and CDR2 FYNNEI. The chain's CDR3 is CASSEARYEQYF. Written as DNA, the CDR3 is TGTGCCAGTTCCGAAGCAAGGTACGAGCAGTACTTC.

This clonotype was seen repeatedly, ten times or more. V and J are TRBV10-3 and TRBJ2-7; D is ambiguous. Looked up from germline, CDR1 is ENHRY and CDR2 is SYGVKD. The CDR3 runs to 13 residues. Trimming took off 0 bases at V and 6 bases at J, with 9 bases between the two ends. This CDR3 reads CAISESIYPEQYF. The CDR3 nucleotides are TGTGCCATCAGTGAGTCGATTTACCCCGAGCAGTACTTC.

This clonotype was seen repeatedly, ten times or more. In DNA, the CDR3 is TGCAGTGCTAGAGTCTTTGCCCGTAGCGGGAGGAGGGGGCAGTACTTC. It translates to CSARVFARSGRRGQYF. This chain connects TRBV20-1 to TRBJ2-7; 10 bases are shared with TRBD2. Germline V gene sequence: CDR1 DFQATT, CDR2 SNEGSKA (reference sequence). The CDR3 spans 16 residues. The J segment lost 9 bases and the V segment lost 1 base, leaving 15 bases of the junction unmatched.

This clonotype was counted ten times or more. This rearrangement joins TRBV20-1 to TRBJ2-7; no reliable D call. Germline V gives CDR1 DFQATT, CDR2 SNEGSKA (reference sequence). V was trimmed by 1 base and J by 2 bases, leaving 12 bases between them. CDR3 length: 14 amino acids. The DNA for the CDR3 is TGCAGTGCTAGAGGCCCCGTCCGGCCCTACGAGCAGTACTTC. This sequence encodes CSARGPVRPYEQYF.

This clonotype was recorded many times. The rearrangement uses TRBV12-3 or TRBV12-4 and TRBJ2-5, with a possible D match to TRBD1 (6 bases). The V end lost 6 bases, the J end lost 3 bases, and 11 bases lay between the germline ends. The CDR3 is 13 amino acids. The CDR3 is CASSRQEKETQYF. CDR3 bases: TGTGCCAGCAGCCGACAGGAGAAAGAGACCCAGTACTTC.

The chain links TRBV11-2 to TRBJ2-7; 13 positions match TRBD2. This CDR3 contains 16 residues. Germline V CDR1 and CDR2: SGHAT, FQNNGV. The junction had 6 bases not matched to a gene; V was cut back by 5 bases and J by 2 bases. The CDR3 sequence: CASSGRTSGRPYEQYF. CDR3 DNA sequence: TGTGCCAGCAGCGGACGGACTAGCGGGAGACCCTACGAGCAGTACTTC.

This clonotype has a count of ten or more. The V call is TRBV29-1, the J call TRBJ2-2; D might be TRBD1 (5 bases). The germline V gene encodes CDR1 SQVTM and CDR2 ANQGSEA. CDR3 length: 14 amino acids. V lost 4 bases and J 6 bases, leaving 15 bases between the germline ends. CDR3 loop: CSVVPAGLPGELFF. The CDR3 DNA follows: TGCAGCGTTGTCCCCGCAGGGTTACCCGGGGAGCTGTTTTTT.

The genes are TRBV4-1 and TRBJ1-1; maybe TRBD1 (6 bases). Germline V gene lookup returns CDR1 MGHRA and CDR2 YSYEKL. This CDR3 region has 15 residues. V was clipped by 3 bases and J by 1 base, with 12 bases between them. The chain's CDR3 is CASSHPGVGNTEAFF. CDR3 nucleotides: TGCGCCAGCAGCCACCCAGGGGTGGGGAACACTGAAGCTTTCTTT.

The sample holds a few counts of this clonotype. The CDR3 coding sequence is TGTGCCAGCAGCTCGAGCAGGGCCAGGGGGCAAGAGACCCAGTACTTC. It specifies CASSSSRARGQETQYF. This chain joins TRBV5-4 and TRBJ2-5, with 7 bases aligning to TRBD1. In germline, CDR1 is SGHNT, CDR2 YYREEE (reference sequence). The CDR3 covers 16 residues. V shed 3 bases and J 2 bases; nucleotides not matched to a gene: 10.

In this sample, this clonotype turned up a few times. The V and J genes are TRBV6-1 and TRBJ2-5; 13 bases are shared with TRBD2. The CDR3 consists of 16 residues. After removal of 5 bases from V and 1 base from J, the junction contained 4 bases not matched to a gene. Germline V gives CDR1 MNHNS, CDR2 SASEGT. CDR3 protein: CASSPGLAGTQETQYF. The CDR3, as DNA: TGTGCCAGCAGTCCGGGACTAGCGGGAACCCAAGAGACCCAGTACTTC.

This clonotype was counted at least ten times. The chain uses TRBV20-1 and TRBJ1-2, with a possible D match to TRBD1 (5 bases). Trimming removed 3 bases at V and 8 bases at J, with 19 bases between. Germline assignment: CDR1 DFQATT and CDR2 SNEGSKA (reference sequence). The CDR3 runs 14 residues. CDR3 nucleotides: TGCAGTGCTAGTTATCCAAGGGGCAGTCCGGGCTACACCTTC. It encodes CSASYPRGSPGYTF.

Many counts were recorded for this clonotype. This chain connects TRBV29-1 to TRBJ1-5; D is undetermined. V was clipped by 7 bases and J by 1 base, with 11 bases between them. CDR1 is SQVTM and CDR2 is ANQGSEA in the germline V gene. This CDR3 is 13 amino acids long. CDR3 loop: CSAMTRSNQPQHF. In DNA, the CDR3 is TGCAGCGCCATGACCCGAAGCAATCAGCCCCAGCATTTT.

This clonotype showed up just a few times. The chain combines TRBV20-1 with TRBJ1-1; D is possibly TRBD1 (6 bases). Germline V gene sequence: CDR1 DFQATT, CDR2 SNEGSKA (reference sequence). The CDR3 has 13 amino acids. Trimming took off 4 bases at V and 12 bases at J, with 21 bases between the two ends. DNA of the CDR3: TGCAGTGCTACCCTACAGGGAATTCAACGAACTTTCTTT. Its protein is CSATLQGIQRTFF.

There are many counts of this clonotype. V usage is TRBV15 and J usage is TRBJ1-1; 9 bases agree with TRBD1. The CDR3 sequence is 14 residues long. The V gene end was trimmed by 11 bases and the J gene end by 3 bases; junction bases not matched to a gene: 10. CDR1 is LNHNV, CDR2 YYDKDF, per germline (reference sequence). In nucleotides, the CDR3 is TGTGCCGCGAGGCCGGACAGGGGTTACACTGAAGCTTTCTTT. Encoded protein: CAARPDRGYTEAFF.

This clonotype was recorded at least ten times. This rearrangement joins TRBV28 to TRBJ2-7; TRBD1 matches 7 bases. Germline lookup yields CDR1 MDHEN and CDR2 SYDVKM. V lost 8 bases and J lost 3; bases outside the gene matches: 7. The CDR3 has 13 residues. The CDR3 here is CASEGAGNYEQYF. The CDR3 nucleotides read TGTGCCAGCGAGGGGGCAGGGAACTACGAGCAGTACTTC.

This sequence joins TRBV6-2 or TRBV6-3 and TRBJ1-2; weak D call: TRBD1 (6 bases). The CDR3 is 14 amino acids. Germline V gene sequence: CDR1 MNHEY, CDR2 SVGEGT. The V gene lost 4 bases and the J gene lost 9 bases, with 18 bases spanning the gap. The chain's CDR3 is CASSSPGQTPRYTF. CDR3 coding DNA: TGTGCCAGCAGTTCTCCCGGACAGACACCGCGCTACACCTTC.